These 24 T cell receptor beta chains share one sample of origin, sequenced in a study of T-cell reconstitution after alpha-beta-depleted transplantation in children. Unique molecular identifiers featured in how the TCRbeta library was prepared. TCRdb independently ran MiXCR on the PCR reads; one entry per CDR3 protein. The sample lists around 600,000 distinct CDR3 sequences, about 21% occurring once. The sample here was PBMCs, mostly from graft donor cells, taken 360 days after TCRalphabeta/CD19-depleted stem cell transplant. The source of these receptors is a boy in the first two years of life who had a stem cell transplant for acute myeloid leukemia, so the T cells may come from the graft donor.

This clonotype was observed at least ten times. This sequence joins TRBV10-3 and TRBJ2-7, with TRBD2 as a possible D gene (6 bases). Germline values: CDR1 ENHRY, CDR2 SYGVKD. V lost 1 base, J lost 7 bases, and 17 bases lay in between. CDR3 size: 15 residues. The CDR3 nucleotides read TGTGCCATCAGTGAGTTTCCCGGGCGGGCGGGGGAGCAGTACGTC. It codes for CAISEFPGRAGEQYV.

This clonotype occurred a few times. This chain links TRBV29-1 with TRBJ1-2; D not resolved. This CDR3 region has 14 residues. Trimming took off 4 bases at V and 1 base at J, with 13 bases between the two ends. Germline V gene sequence: CDR1 SQVTM, CDR2 ANQGSEA. CDR3 nucleotides: TGCAGCGTTGCTGAAACGCTTGGTAACTATGGCTACACCTTC. Translated, it gives CSVAETLGNYGYTF.

There are many counts of this clonotype. This chain joins TRBV20-1 and TRBJ1-1; weak D call: TRBD1 (5 bases). V lost 8 bases and J lost 0, with 10 bases in between. The CDR3 runs to 12 residues. Germline V gene lookup returns CDR1 DFQATT and CDR2 SNEGSKA (reference sequence). The CDR3 region is CSWVGVNTEAFF. The CDR3 DNA sequence: TGCAGTTGGGTAGGGGTGAACACTGAAGCTTTCTTT.

This clonotype showed up many times. The V and J genes are TRBV4-2 and TRBJ2-3, with 7 bases aligning to TRBD2. With 8 bases clipped from V and 0 bases from J, the junction kept 5 bases outside the gene matches. The CDR3 loop spans 14 amino acids. Germline CDR1 LGHNA, CDR2 YNFKEQ. The DNA for the CDR3 is TGTGCCAGCGGGCAACTAGCGAGCACAGATACGCAGTATTTT. Protein sequence: CASGQLASTDTQYF.

The table lists this clonotype with a count of one. This rearrangement joins TRBV18 to TRBJ2-1; 12 bases line up with TRBD2. The CDR3 has 16 residues. Per the germline V gene, CDR1 is KGHSH and CDR2 is LQKENI. The V and J ends lost 4 bases and 8 bases, in that order; junction bases with no gene match: 9. The CDR3 DNA reads as TGTGCCAGCTCACTATCGGGACTAGCGGGTCAGGATGAGCAGTTCTTC. It yields the protein CASSLSGLAGQDEQFF.

For this clonotype: This clone may be a read error of a much larger clone one base away. The chain joins TRBV6-2 or TRBV6-3 to TRBJ2-7; D is possibly TRBD1 (6 bases). Germline V gene lookup returns CDR1 MNHEY and CDR2 SVGEGT. The CDR3 runs to 14 residues. This chain's CDR3 is CASTPAGAYYEHYF. CDR3 nucleotides: TGTGCCAGCACTCCGGCAGGGGCGTACTACGAGCATTACTTC.

This clonotype was counted a few times. This chain connects TRBV6-5 to TRBJ1-1; D not resolved. Germline CDR1 reads MNHEY; CDR2 reads SVGAGI. The CDR3 has 14 residues. Trimming removed 2 bases at V and 4 bases at J, with 11 bases between. In DNA form, the CDR3 reads TGTGCCAGCAGTTACAATCCCAGGAGCACTGAAGCTTTCTTT. This encodes CASSYNPRSTEAFF.

This clonotype was counted at least ten times. The chain uses TRBV20-1 and TRBJ1-6; 8 nucleotides agree with TRBD1. J gave up 9 bases and V 3 bases, and 7 bases lay outside the gene matches. CDR1 DFQATT and CDR2 SNEGSKA come from the germline V gene (reference sequence). The CDR3 is 14 residues long. CDR3 sequence reads: CSARPRGQGSPLHF. CDR3 sequence (DNA): TGCAGTGCTAGGCCCAGGGGGCAGGGTTCACCCCTCCACTTT.

V is TRBV11-2 and J is TRBJ1-4; the D gene is possibly TRBD1 (5 bases). The germline V gene has CDR1 SGHAT and CDR2 FQNNGV. The CDR3 has 8 residues. Deletions cut 11 bases from V and 12 bases from J, with 7 bases between. CDR3 amino acids: CARGELFF. The CDR3 DNA sequence: TGTGCCCGAGGGGAACTGTTTTTT.

This clonotype was observed a few times. The chain employs TRBV7-2 and TRBJ2-3; D not certain. CDR1 is SGHTA, CDR2 FQGNSA, per germline. CDR3 size: 9 residues. Trimming stripped 0 bases from V and 11 bases from J, with 0 bases between. The CDR3 DNA reads TGTGCCAGCAGCTTAGCGCAGTATTTT. As protein: CASSLAQYF.

The genes are TRBV7-6 and TRBJ2-7, with D unclear. The CDR3 contains 15 residues. Per germline, CDR1 SGHVS and CDR2 FNYEAQ. V dropped 0 bases and J dropped 4 bases, with 13 bases sitting between them. CDR3 sequence: CASSLAPAAKYEQYF. The CDR3 nucleotides are TGTGCCAGCAGCTTAGCCCCCGCGGCTAAATACGAGCAGTACTTC.

This clonotype was seen many times. This chain connects TRBV28 to TRBJ2-7; tentatively, D is TRBD2 (5 bases). V dropped 2 bases and J dropped 9 bases, with 11 bases sitting between them. Looked up from germline, CDR1 is MDHEN and CDR2 is SYDVKM. The CDR3 is 12 amino acids. CDR3 region: CASSLGGPGQYF. DNA for the CDR3: TGTGCCAGCAGTTTAGGCGGGCCCGGGCAGTACTTC.

J is TRBJ2-1 and V is TRBV7-2; 13 nucleotides match TRBD2. This CDR3 has 15 residues. Germline CDR1 reads SGHTA; CDR2 reads FQGNSA. Trimming removed 5 bases from V and 9 bases from J; junction bases left unmatched: 7. For the CDR3, the DNA is TGTGCCAGCAGCCTATCACTAGCGGGGGGGATTGAGCAGTTCTTC. Amino acids: CASSLSLAGGIEQFF.

The chain is built from TRBV5-6 and TRBJ2-1; D is unresolved. The V and J ends lost 5 bases and 2 bases respectively, with 11 bases between them. The CDR3 runs to 14 residues. Per germline, CDR1 SGHDT and CDR2 YYEEEE. The chain's CDR3 is CASRGRLAYNEQFF. CDR3 coding DNA: TGTGCCAGCAGGGGCCGCTTGGCCTACAATGAGCAGTTCTTC.

V gene TRBV3-1 combines with J gene TRBJ2-2, with D perhaps matching TRBD2 (5 bases). V was pared by 4 bases and J by 1 base, with 22 bases between. Germline-derived CDR1 and CDR2 are LGHDT and YNNKEL (reference sequence). The CDR3 has 19 amino acids. CDR3 in amino acids: CASSRRWLGKEKNTGELFF. In nucleotides, the CDR3 is TGTGCCAGCAGCCGGAGGTGGCTCGGGAAAGAAAAGAACACCGGGGAGCTGTTTTTT.

This clonotype has ten or more counts. The rearrangement links TRBV6-5 to TRBJ2-1; tentative D call: TRBD2 (5 bases). Germline loops: CDR1 MNHEY, CDR2 SVGAGI. The CDR3 has 16 amino acids. The V end was cut by 2 bases, the J end by 6 bases, with 17 bases between. CDR3 loop: CASSYVLASPGNEQFF. Written as DNA, the CDR3 is TGTGCCAGCAGTTACGTTCTGGCTAGCCCGGGCAATGAGCAGTTCTTC.

This clonotype was picked up many times. J is TRBJ1-4 and V is TRBV28, with D unresolved. Germline V CDR1 and CDR2: MDHEN, SYDVKM. The CDR3 length is 14 residues. Trimming shortened V by 2 bases and J by 7 bases, and 11 bases separated the two germline ends. The CDR3 DNA is TGTGCCAGCAGTTTAGATGGGGAGGGTGAAAAACTGTTTTTT. It specifies CASSLDGEGEKLFF.

Comment on this clonotype: Its ends do not fully match the called genes, so a read error is possible. This chain links TRBV6-5 with TRBJ2-4; D not resolved. This CDR3 region has 14 residues. The germline V gene has CDR1 MNHEY and CDR2 SVGAGI. The CDR3 loop reads CGSSSGDPPNIQYF. The CDR3 DNA follows: TGTGGCAGCAGTTCAGGAGACCCCCCTAACATTCAGTACTTC.

The chain has TRBV12-3 or TRBV12-4 and TRBJ2-1; D is possibly TRBD2 (6 bases). The CDR3 extends over 16 amino acids. Trimming took off 0 bases at V and 6 bases at J, with 15 bases between the two ends. CDR3 DNA sequence: TGTGCCAGCAGTTTAGCTCGGACTATATTAACCAATGAGCAGTTCTTC. It specifies CASSLARTILTNEQFF.

The CDR3 DNA reads as TGTGCCACCAGCCCCCTGACTGGAGGTCAAAATTGGGATACGCAGTATTTT. Its translation: CATSPLTGGQNWDTQYF. The chain joins TRBV15 to TRBJ2-3; a weak D match, TRBD2 (5 bases). Trimming stripped 5 bases from V and 6 bases from J, with 24 bases between. This CDR3 is built from 17 residues. The germline CDR1 and CDR2 sequences are LNHNV and YYDKDF (reference sequence).

The gene calls are TRBV29-1 and TRBJ2-1; 8 bases match TRBD2. The CDR3 is 17 residues long. Germline V gives CDR1 SQVTM, CDR2 ANQGSEA. Unmatched junction bases numbered 18, after V lost 1 base and J lost 10 bases. Written as DNA, the CDR3 is TGCAGCGTTGAAGTCCCCCTTTCTATCGGGGGGGGCGGGGAGCAGTTCTTC. It specifies CSVEVPLSIGGGGEQFF.

This clonotype was recorded once. The chain is built from TRBV5-1 and TRBJ2-2; TRBD2 is a possible D gene (5 bases). The CDR3 is made up of 15 amino acids. Germline V gene data show CDR1 as SGHRS and CDR2 as YFSETQ. V was cut by 2 bases and J by 4 bases, with 12 bases left in between. The DNA of the CDR3 is TGCGCCAGCAGCTTTTCCGAGGGTGGCACCGGGGAGCTGTTTTTT. This gives the protein CASSFSEGGTGELFF.

In its sample, this clonotype was seen many times. The genes are TRBV6-5 and TRBJ2-5; D unclear. This CDR3 region has 12 residues. Germline lookup yields CDR1 MNHEY and CDR2 SVGAGI. V dropped 4 bases and J dropped 5 bases, with 8 bases sitting between them. The CDR3 here is CASSSSWETQYF. CDR3 bases: TGTGCCAGCAGTTCCAGTTGGGAGACCCAGTACTTC.

This clonotype was seen more than once but under ten times. The chain has TRBV12-3 or TRBV12-4 and TRBJ2-3; D gene ambiguous. Trimming pared 3 bases from V and 4 bases from J, leaving 11 bases between. The CDR3 runs 14 residues. CDR3 nucleotides: TGTGCCAGCAGTTTCCCCGGGTTAGCAGATACGCAGTATTTT. Encoded protein: CASSFPGLADTQYF.